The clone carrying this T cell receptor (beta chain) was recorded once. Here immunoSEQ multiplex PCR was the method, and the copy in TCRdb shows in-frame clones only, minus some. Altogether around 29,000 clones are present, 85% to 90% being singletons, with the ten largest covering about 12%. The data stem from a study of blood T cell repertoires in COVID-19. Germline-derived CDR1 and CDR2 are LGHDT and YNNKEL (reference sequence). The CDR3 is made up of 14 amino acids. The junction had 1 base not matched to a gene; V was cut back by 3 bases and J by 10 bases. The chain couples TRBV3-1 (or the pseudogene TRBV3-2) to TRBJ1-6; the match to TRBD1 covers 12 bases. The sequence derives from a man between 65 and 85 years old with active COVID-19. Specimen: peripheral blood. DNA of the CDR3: TGTGCCAGCAGCCATGGGACAGGGGGCTCACCCCTCCACTTT. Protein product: CASSHGTGGSPLHF.